These T cell receptor beta chains were read from a single sample in a study of cytomegalovirus exposure and HLA in healthy donors. The data were produced by immunoSEQ multiplex PCR, yet TCRdb's version contains in-frame clones alone and is incomplete. The sample lists 190,000 or so clones, around 86% occurring once. The specimen sequenced was PBMCs. These receptors were taken from a man in his fifties or sixties in good health and CMV-seronegative. Both conserved end residues are trimmed from each CDR3.

J gene,V gene,CDR3 protein
TRBJ2-3,TRBV19,ASMGLTRASSTDTQY
TRBJ1-2,TRBV28,ASSLQQNYGYT
TRBJ2-5,TRBV6-1,ASMRANQETQY
TRBJ2-7,TRBV18,ASSPLDSGSGEQY
TRBJ2-1,TRBV19,ASSGGLTSYNEQF
TRBJ1-1,TRBV18,ASSPIGANEAF
TRBJ2-7,TRBV14,ASSQGFGGAYEQY
TRBJ1-5,TRBV19,ASSMATGEGNQPQH
TRBJ2-7,TRBV27,ASSQLGLDRIYEQY
TRBJ2-3,TRBV4-3,ASSQASGGSTDTQY
TRBJ1-4,TRBV6-1,ASNLLGEGGEKLF
TRBJ2-6,TRBV5-1,ASSFSREAGANVLT
TRBJ2-2,TRBV5-1,ASSSPTSGGIGELF
TRBJ1-1,TRBV2,ASSAQGNTEAF
TRBJ2-7,TRBV5-4,ASSLGSATSGSQQY